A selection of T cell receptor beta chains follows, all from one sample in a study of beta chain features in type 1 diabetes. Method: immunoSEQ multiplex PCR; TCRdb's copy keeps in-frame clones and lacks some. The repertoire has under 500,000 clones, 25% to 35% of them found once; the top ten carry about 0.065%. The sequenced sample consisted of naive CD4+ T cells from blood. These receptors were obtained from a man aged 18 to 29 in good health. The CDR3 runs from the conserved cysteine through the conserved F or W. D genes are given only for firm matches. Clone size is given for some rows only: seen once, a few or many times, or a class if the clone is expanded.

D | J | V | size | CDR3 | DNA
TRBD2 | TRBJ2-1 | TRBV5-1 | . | CASSPDPSGEEEEQFF | TGCGCCAGCAGCCCCGACCCTAGCGGGGAAGAAGAGGAGCAGTTCTTC
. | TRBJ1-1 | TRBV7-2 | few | CASSSGGNTEAFF | TGTGCCAGCAGCTCCGGAGGGAACACTGAAGCTTTCTTT
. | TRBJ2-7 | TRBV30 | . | CAWRVRYGAEHEQYF | TGTGCCTGGAGGGTACGCTATGGGGCCGAGCACGAGCAGTACTTC
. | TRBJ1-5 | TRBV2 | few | CASSEQGRNQPQHF | TGTGCCAGCAGTGAACAGGGCCGAAATCAGCCCCAGCATTTT
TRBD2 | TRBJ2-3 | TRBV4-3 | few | CASSQDRAAGGTDTQYF | TGCGCCAGCAGCCAAGATAGGGCGGCGGGAGGGACAGATACGCAGTATTTT
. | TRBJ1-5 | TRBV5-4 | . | CASSLWGVNQPQHF | TGTGCCAGCAGCTTGTGGGGCGTCAATCAGCCCCAGCATTTT
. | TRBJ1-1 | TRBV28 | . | CASRTQRVEGLNTEAFF | TGTGCCAGCAGGACGCAACGTGTGGAGGGGTTGAACACTGAAGCTTTCTTT
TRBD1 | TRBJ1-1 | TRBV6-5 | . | CASSRSTGGTEAFF | TGTGCCAGCAGTCGCTCGACAGGGGGCACTGAAGCTTTCTTT
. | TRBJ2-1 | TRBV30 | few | CAWRLPGGLEQFF | TGTGCCTGGAGGTTACCAGGGGGACTTGAGCAGTTCTTC
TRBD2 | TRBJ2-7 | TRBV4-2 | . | CASSLFGGSYEQYF | TGTGCCAGCAGCCTCTTCGGCGGGAGCTACGAGCAGTACTTC
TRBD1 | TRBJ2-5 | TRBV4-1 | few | CASSRDRGFGETQYF | TGCGCCAGCAGTCGGGACAGGGGGTTTGGGGAGACCCAGTACTTC
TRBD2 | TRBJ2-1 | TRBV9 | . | CASSPPLAPEQFF | TGTGCCAGCAGCCCACCACTAGCGCCTGAGCAGTTCTTC
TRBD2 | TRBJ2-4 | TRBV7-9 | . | CATGLAGGWANQYF | TGTGCCACCGGACTAGCGGGAGGGTGGGCAAATCAGTACTTC
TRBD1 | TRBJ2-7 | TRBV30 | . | CAWSRQGPHEQYF | TGTGCCTGGAGCCGACAGGGTCCCCACGAGCAGTACTTC
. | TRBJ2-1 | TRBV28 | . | CASSFLQGGHNEQFF | TGTGCCAGCAGTTTTTTACAGGGTGGTCACAATGAGCAGTTCTTC
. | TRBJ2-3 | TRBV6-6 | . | CASSTGWDTQYF | TGTGCCAGCAGTACAGGGTGGGATACGCAGTATTTT
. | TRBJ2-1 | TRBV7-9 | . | CASSPILGLSYNEQFF | TGTGCCAGCAGCCCCATTCTAGGCCTCTCCTACAATGAGCAGTTCTTC
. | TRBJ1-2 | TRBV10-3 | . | CAIRRSGQENGYTF | TGTGCCATCAGAAGATCAGGGCAGGAGAATGGCTACACCTTC
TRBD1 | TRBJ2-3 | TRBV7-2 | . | CASSYQGAGTADTQYF | TGTGCCAGCAGCTACCAGGGGGCCGGGACTGCAGATACGCAGTATTTT
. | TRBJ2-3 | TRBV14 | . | CASSQVATDTQYF | TGTGCCAGCAGCCAAGTTGCGACAGATACGCAGTATTTT
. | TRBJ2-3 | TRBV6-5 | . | CASSYSDTQYF | TGTGCCAGCAGTTACTCGGATACGCAGTATTTT
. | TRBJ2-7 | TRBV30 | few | CAWSVRALSSYEQYF | TGTGCCTGGAGTGTACGAGCCTTGAGCTCCTACGAGCAGTACTTC
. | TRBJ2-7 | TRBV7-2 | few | CASSTQSTVSYEQYF | TGTGCCAGCAGCACACAGTCTACAGTATCCTACGAGCAGTACTTC
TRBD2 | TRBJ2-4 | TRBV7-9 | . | CASSLGTSGRRDIQYF | TGTGCCAGCAGCTTAGGGACTAGCGGGAGACGAGACATTCAGTACTTC
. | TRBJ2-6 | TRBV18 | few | CASSPVGISGANVLTF | TGTGCCAGCTCACCGGTAGGCATCTCTGGGGCCAACGTCCTGACTTTC
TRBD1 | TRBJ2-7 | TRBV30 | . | CAWSMDRGGYEQYF | TGTGCCTGGAGTATGGACAGGGGGGGGTACGAGCAGTACTTC
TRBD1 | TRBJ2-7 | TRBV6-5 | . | CASGPRTGDEQYF | TGTGCCAGCGGGCCGAGGACAGGGGACGAGCAGTACTTC
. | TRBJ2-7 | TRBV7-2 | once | CASSLIRGTFYEQYF | TGTGCCAGCAGCTTAATACGTGGGACCTTCTACGAGCAGTACTTC
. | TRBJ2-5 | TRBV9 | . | CASSINNRAVAVETQYF | TGTGCCAGCAGCATTAACAACCGGGCGGTAGCCGTAGAGACCCAGTACTTC
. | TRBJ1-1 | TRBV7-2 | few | CASSLAGRMNTEAFF | TGTGCCAGCAGCTTAGCGGGACGTATGAACACTGAAGCTTTCTTT
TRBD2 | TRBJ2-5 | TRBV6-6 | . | CASSQGTSGRRETQYF | TGTGCCAGCAGCCAAGGCACTAGCGGGAGGAGGGAGACCCAGTACTTC
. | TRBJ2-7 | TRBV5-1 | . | CASSLPSSYEQYF | TGCGCCAGCAGCTTACCCAGCTCCTACGAGCAGTACTTC
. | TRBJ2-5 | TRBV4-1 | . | CASSQTRETQYF | TGCGCCAGCAGCCAGACCCGAGAGACCCAGTACTTC
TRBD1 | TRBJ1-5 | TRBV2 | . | CASSDGTGGDSQPQHF | TGTGCCAGCAGTGACGGCACAGGGGGCGATAGTCAGCCCCAGCATTTT
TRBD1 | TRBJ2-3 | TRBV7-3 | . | CASSSGGDTQYF | TGTGCCAGCAGCTCAGGGGGAGATACGCAGTATTTT
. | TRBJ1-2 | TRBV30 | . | CAWSPDSTGYTF | TGTGCCTGGAGTCCGGACAGTACTGGCTACACCTTC
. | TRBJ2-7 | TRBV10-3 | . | CAISESVGSHEQYF | TGTGCCATCAGTGAGTCGGTGGGCTCCCACGAGCAGTACTTC
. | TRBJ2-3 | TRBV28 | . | CASRVPDLRDKQYF | TGTGCCAGCAGAGTTCCGGACCTCCGGGACAAGCAGTATTTT
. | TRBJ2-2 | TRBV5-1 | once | CASSFWGSGELFF | TGCGCCAGCAGCTTCTGGGGAAGCGGGGAGCTGTTTTTT
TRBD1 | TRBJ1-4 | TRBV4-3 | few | CASSTRQGGEKLFF | TGCGCCAGCAGCACCCGACAGGGAGGTGAAAAACTGTTTTTT